This TCR beta chain was retrieved from a study of shared clonotypes between healthy human individuals. Findings of the study overall: The generation probabilities recorded for non-shared clonotypes fell below those of clonotypes shared by all four donors.

Assay: immunoSEQ multiplex PCR; the TCRdb copy retains only in-frame clones and omits some. The profile shows a few million clones, about 94% of them singletons. Concerning this clone: Its antigen is as yet unknown.

The ends were cut back, 3 bases at V and 7 bases at J, with 10 bases in the middle. The CDR3 contains 14 residues. CDR1 and CDR2 from the germline V gene are LNHDA and SQIVND (reference sequence). Every one of the donors was a Caucasian adult that lived in Nashville, Tennessee. Both subsets, CD45RA+ naive and CD45RA-negative memory, were split from the CD4+ cells. The TCR was taken from a young man in good health. The chain has TRBV19 and TRBJ1-6; tentatively, D is TRBD1 (5 bases). The sample was naive CD4+ T cells sorted from blood. Noted subset: CD45RA+ positively selected. CDR3 in amino acids: CASSIGRGNSPLHF. The DNA for the CDR3 is TGTGCCAGTAGTATTGGACGGGGCAATTCACCCCTCCACTTT.